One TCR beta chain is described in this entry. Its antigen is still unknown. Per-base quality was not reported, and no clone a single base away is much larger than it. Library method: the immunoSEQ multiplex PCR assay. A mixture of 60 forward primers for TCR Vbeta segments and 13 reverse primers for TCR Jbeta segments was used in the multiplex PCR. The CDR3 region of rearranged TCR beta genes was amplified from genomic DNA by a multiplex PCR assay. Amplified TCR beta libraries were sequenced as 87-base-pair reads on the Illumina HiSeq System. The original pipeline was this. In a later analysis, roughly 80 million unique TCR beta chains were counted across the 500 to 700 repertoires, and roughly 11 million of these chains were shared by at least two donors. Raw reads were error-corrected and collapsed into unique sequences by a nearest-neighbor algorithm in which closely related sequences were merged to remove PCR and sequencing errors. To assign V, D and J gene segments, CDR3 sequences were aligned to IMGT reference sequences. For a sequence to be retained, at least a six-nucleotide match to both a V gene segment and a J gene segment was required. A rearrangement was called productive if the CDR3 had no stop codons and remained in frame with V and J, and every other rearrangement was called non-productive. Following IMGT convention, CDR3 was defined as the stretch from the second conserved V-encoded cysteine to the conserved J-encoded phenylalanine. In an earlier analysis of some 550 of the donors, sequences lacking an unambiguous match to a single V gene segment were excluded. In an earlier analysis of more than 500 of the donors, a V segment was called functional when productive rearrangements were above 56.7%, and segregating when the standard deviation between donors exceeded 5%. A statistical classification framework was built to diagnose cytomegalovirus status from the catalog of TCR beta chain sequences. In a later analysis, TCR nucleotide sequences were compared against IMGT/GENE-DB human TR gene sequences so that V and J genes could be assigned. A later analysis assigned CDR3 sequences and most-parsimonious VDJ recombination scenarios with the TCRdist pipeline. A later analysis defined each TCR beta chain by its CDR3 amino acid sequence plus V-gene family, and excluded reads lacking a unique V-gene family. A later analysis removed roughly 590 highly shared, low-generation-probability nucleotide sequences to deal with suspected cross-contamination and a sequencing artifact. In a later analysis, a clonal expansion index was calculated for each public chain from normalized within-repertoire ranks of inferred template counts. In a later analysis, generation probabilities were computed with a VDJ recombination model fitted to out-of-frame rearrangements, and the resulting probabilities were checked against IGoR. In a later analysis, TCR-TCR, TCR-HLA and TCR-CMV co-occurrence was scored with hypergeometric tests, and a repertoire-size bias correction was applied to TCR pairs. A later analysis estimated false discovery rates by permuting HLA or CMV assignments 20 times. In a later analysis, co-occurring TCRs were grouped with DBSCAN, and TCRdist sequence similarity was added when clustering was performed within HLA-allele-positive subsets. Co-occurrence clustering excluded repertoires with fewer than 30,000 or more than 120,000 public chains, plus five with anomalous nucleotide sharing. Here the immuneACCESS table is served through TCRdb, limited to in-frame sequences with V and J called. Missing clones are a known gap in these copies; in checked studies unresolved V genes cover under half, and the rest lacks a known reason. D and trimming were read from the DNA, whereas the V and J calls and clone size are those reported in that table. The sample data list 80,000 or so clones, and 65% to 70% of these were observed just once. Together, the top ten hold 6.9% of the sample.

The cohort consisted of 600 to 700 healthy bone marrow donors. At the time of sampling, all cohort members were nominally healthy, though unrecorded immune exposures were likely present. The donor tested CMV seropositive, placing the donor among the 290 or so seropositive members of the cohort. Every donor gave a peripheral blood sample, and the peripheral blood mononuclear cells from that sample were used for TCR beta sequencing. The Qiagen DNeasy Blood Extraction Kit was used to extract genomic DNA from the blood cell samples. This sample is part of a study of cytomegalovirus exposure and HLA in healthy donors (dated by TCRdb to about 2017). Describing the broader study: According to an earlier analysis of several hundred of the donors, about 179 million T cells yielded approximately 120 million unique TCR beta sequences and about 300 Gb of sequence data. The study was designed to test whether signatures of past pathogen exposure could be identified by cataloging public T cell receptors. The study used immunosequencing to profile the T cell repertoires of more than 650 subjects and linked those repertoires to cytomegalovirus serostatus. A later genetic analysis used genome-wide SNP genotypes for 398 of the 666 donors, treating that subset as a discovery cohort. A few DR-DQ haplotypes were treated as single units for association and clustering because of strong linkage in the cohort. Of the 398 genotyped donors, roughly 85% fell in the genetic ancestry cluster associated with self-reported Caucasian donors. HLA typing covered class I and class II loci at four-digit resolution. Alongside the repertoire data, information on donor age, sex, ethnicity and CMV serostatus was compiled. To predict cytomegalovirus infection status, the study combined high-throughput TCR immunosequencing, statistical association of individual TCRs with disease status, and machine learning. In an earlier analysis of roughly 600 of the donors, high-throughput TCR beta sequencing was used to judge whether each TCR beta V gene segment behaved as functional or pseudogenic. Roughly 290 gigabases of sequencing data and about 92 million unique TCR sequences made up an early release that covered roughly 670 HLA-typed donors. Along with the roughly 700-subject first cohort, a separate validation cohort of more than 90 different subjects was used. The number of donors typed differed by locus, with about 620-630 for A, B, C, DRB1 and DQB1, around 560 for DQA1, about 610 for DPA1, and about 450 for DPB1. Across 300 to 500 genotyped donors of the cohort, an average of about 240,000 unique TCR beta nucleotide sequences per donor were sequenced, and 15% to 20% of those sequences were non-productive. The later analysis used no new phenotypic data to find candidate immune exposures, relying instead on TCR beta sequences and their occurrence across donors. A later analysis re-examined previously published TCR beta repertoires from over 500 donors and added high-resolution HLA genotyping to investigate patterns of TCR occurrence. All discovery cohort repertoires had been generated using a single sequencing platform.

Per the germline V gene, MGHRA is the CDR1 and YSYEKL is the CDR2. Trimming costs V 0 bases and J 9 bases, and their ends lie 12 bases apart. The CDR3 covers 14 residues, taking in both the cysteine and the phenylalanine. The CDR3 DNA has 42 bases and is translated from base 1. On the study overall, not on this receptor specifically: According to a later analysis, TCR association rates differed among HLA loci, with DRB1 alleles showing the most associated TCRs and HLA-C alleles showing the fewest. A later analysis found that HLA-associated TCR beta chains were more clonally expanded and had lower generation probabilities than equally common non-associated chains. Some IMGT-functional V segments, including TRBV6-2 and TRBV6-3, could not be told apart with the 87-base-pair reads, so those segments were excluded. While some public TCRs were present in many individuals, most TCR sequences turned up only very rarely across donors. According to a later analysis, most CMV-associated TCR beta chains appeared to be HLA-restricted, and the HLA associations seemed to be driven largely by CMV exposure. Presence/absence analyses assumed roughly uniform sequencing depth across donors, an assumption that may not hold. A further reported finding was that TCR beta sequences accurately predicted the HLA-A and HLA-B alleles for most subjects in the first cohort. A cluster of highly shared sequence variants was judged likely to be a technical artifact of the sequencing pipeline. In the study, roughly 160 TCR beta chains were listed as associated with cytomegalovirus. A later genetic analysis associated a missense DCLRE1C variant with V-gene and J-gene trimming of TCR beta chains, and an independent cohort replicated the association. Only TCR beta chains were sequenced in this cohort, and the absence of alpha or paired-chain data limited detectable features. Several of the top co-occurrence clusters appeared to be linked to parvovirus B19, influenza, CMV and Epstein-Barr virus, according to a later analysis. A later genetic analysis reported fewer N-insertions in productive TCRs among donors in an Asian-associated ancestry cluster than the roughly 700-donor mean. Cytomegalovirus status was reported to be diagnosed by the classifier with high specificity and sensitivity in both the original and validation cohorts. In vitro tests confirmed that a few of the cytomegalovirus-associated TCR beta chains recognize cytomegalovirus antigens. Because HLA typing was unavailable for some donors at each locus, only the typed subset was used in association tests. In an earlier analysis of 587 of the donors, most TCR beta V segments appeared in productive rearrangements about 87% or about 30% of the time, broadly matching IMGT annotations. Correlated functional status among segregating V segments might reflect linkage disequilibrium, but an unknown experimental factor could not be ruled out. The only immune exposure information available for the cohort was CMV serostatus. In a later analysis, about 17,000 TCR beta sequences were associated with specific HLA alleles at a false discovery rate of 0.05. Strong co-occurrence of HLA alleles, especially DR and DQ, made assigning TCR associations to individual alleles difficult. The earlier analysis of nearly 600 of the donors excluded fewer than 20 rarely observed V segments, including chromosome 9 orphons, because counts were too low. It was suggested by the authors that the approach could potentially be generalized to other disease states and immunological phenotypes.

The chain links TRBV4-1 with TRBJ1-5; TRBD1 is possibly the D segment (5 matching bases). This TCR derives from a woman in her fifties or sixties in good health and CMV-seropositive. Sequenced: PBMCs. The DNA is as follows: TGCGCCAGCAGCCAAGAGGGCAGGGCGAGGCCCCAGCATTTT. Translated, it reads CASSQEGRARPQHF.